One and the same sample provided the 25 T cell receptor beta chains below, sequenced in a study of T cells after yellow fever vaccination. TCRdb re-called the 5' RACE reads through MiXCR, storing one row per CDR3 protein. The sample records 200,000 to 300,000 distinct CDR3 sequences, 10% to 15% being singletons. The specimen comprised CD4+ T cells sorted from PBMCs, sampled 45 days after the yellow fever booster vaccination. These receptor sequences come from a man aged 30 to 39 who received the YFV17D yellow fever vaccine.

This clonotype has more than one count but fewer than ten. The genes are TRBV30 and TRBJ2-2, with D perhaps TRBD2 (5 bases). Germline-derived CDR1 and CDR2 are GTSNPN and SVGIG (reference sequence). The V end was cut by 7 bases, the J end by 6 bases, with 15 bases between. The CDR3 contains 13 residues. This CDR3 is CAFGLQASGELFF. The CDR3 DNA sequence: TGTGCCTTCGGACTTCAGGCGTCCGGGGAGCTGTTTTTT.

Only a few counts were recorded for this clonotype. V and J are TRBV5-1 and TRBJ2-3; D remains unclear. The CDR3 is 15 amino acids. CDR1 is SGHRS and CDR2 is YFSETQ in the germline V gene. The V and J ends lost 0 bases and 6 bases respectively, with 14 bases between them. The chain's CDR3 is CASSLESGKSDTQYF. Here the CDR3 DNA reads TGCGCCAGCAGCTTGGAGTCAGGAAAATCGGATACGCAGTATTTT.

This clonotype was seen repeatedly, ten times or more. CDR3 sequence (DNA): TGTGCCATCAGCGGGTTCGGGACAGGGGACGAGCAGTACTTC. Its translation: CAISGFGTGDEQYF. V is TRBV10-3 and J is TRBJ2-7; TRBD1 matches 10 bases. Germline CDR1 and CDR2: ENHRY and SYGVKD. The CDR3 sequence is 14 residues long. J gave up 5 bases and V 6 bases, and 7 bases lay outside the gene matches.

The chain has TRBV18 and TRBJ2-5; D unclear. Germline V gene lookup returns CDR1 KGHSH and CDR2 LQKENI. The CDR3 sequence is 14 residues long. Trimming shortened V by 3 bases and J by 3 bases, and 11 bases separated the two germline ends. The CDR3 sequence is CASSPGLNKETQYF. For the CDR3, the DNA is TGTGCCAGCTCACCGGGATTGAACAAAGAGACCCAGTACTTC.

This clonotype was counted a single time. The gene calls are TRBV15 and TRBJ2-7, with 13 bases matching TRBD2. The germline gives CDR1 LNHNV, CDR2 YYDKDF (reference sequence). This CDR3 is 15 amino acids long. V dropped 7 bases and J dropped 5; count of bases not matched to a gene: 8. The CDR3 region has the DNA TGTGCCACCAAAATAGGGACTAGCGGGGCCGACGAGCAGTACTTC. It encodes CATKIGTSGADEQYF.

This clonotype was counted ten times or more. The gene calls are TRBV28 and TRBJ2-7, with 8 nucleotides matching TRBD1. Germline V gene lookup returns CDR1 MDHEN and CDR2 SYDVKM. Germline trimming cut 6 bases from V and 6 bases from J; bases unmatched to any gene: 10. This CDR3 comprises 14 residues. The CDR3 here is CASRSPGTGVEQYF. The CDR3 DNA sequence: TGTGCCAGCAGAAGCCCCGGGACAGGAGTCGAGCAGTACTTC.

A few counts support this clonotype. J is TRBJ2-2 and V is TRBV12-3 or TRBV12-4; perhaps TRBD2 as D (5 bases). There are 14 residues in the CDR3. Trimming removed 5 bases from V and 4 bases from J, with 11 bases in between. Here the CDR3 DNA reads TGTGCCAGCAGTCCCGGGGTCCGCACCGGGGAGCTGTTTTTT. It yields the protein CASSPGVRTGELFF.

This clonotype was seen more than once but under ten times. The chain recombines TRBV5-1 with TRBJ2-1; tentative D call: TRBD1 (7 bases). CDR3 size: 15 residues. In germline, CDR1 is SGHRS, CDR2 YFSETQ. With 0 bases removed from V and 8 bases from J, the gap between germline ends came to 15 bases. The CDR3 DNA reads TGCGCCAGCAGCTTGGAGGGCAGGGGGGCGGATGAGCAGTTCTTC. Translation gives CASSLEGRGADEQFF.

Regarding this clonotype: The junction does not match germline at one end; this may be a read error. The chain couples TRBV6-2 or TRBV6-3 to TRBJ2-1, with D unresolved. This CDR3 is built from 15 residues. The germline V gene encodes CDR1 MNHEY and CDR2 SVGEGT. The CDR3 region is CASSYSAPSYNEQFF. The CDR3 DNA sequence: TGTGCCAGCAGCTACTCGGCCCCCTCCTACAATGAGCAGTTCTTC.

This clonotype was counted only a few times. This chain connects TRBV6-5 to TRBJ1-2, with unresolved D. Trimming took 4 bases from V and 4 from J, leaving 4 bases between them. The CDR3 covers 11 residues. CDR1 and CDR2 from the germline V gene are MNHEY and SVGAGI. The CDR3 DNA sequence: TGTGCCAGCAGTTCCGCCTATGGCTACACCTTC. The encoded protein is CASSSAYGYTF.

This clonotype was counted between two and nine times. J is TRBJ2-1 and V is TRBV5-1, with D tentatively TRBD1 or TRBD2 (6 bases each). The CDR3 spans 16 residues. CDR1 is SGHRS and CDR2 is YFSETQ in the germline V gene. V was trimmed by 4 bases and J by 0 bases, leaving 14 bases between them. The CDR3 reads CASSKEGGFSYNEQFF. Written as DNA, the CDR3 is TGCGCCAGCAGCAAAGAGGGGGGTTTCTCCTACAATGAGCAGTTCTTC.

The V gene is TRBV7-2, the J gene TRBJ2-1; tentatively, D is TRBD2 (6 bases). Trimming took off 3 bases at V and 2 bases at J, with 11 bases between the two ends. This CDR3 spans 15 amino acids. CDR1 SGHTA and CDR2 FQGNSA come from the germline V gene. The CDR3 DNA follows: TGTGCCAGCAGCTTCGATCCGGGAGCCTACAATGAGCAGTTCTTC. It codes for CASSFDPGAYNEQFF.

In its sample, this clonotype was seen many times. The chain combines TRBV5-1 with TRBJ2-2; D is uncertain. V was clipped by 2 bases and J by 7 bases, with 6 bases between them. This CDR3 contains 12 residues. The germline CDR1 and CDR2 sequences are SGHRS and YFSETQ. The CDR3 bases are TGCGCCAGCAGCTTCGATTTCGGGGAGCTGTTTTTT. Translation gives CASSFDFGELFF.

This clonotype was counted ten times or more. This chain connects TRBV7-9 to TRBJ1-4, with TRBD1 matching 9 bases. CDR3 length: 14 amino acids. In germline, CDR1 is SEHNR, CDR2 FQNEAQ (reference sequence). V dropped 5 bases and J dropped 6; count of bases not matched to a gene: 4. The CDR3 DNA follows: TGTGCCAGCAGCCCCGGGACAGGGTATGAAAAACTGTTTTTT. Its protein product is CASSPGTGYEKLFF.

This chain uses TRBV12-3 or TRBV12-4 with TRBJ2-5; D gene unclear. The CDR3 extends over 12 amino acids. Trimming cost V 8 bases and J 6 bases, with 13 bases left between them. The CDR3 DNA is TGTGCCAGCGGCACAGCCGTACAGACCCAGTACTTC. It codes for CASGTAVQTQYF.

The gene calls are TRBV5-1 and TRBJ1-4, with D possibly matching TRBD1 (5 bases). Germline CDR1 reads SGHRS; CDR2 reads YFSETQ. V shed 9 bases and J shed 6 bases, with 12 bases lying between them. This CDR3 comprises 12 residues. In nucleotides, the CDR3 is TGCGCCACTCGGGGACCAGATGAAAAACTGTTTTTT. Its translation is CATRGPDEKLFF.

The chain has TRBV29-1 and TRBJ2-5; the D is unclear. CDR3 length: 13 residues. Trimming cost V 8 bases and J 4 bases, with 17 bases left between them. CDR1 is SQVTM and CDR2 is ANQGSEA in the germline V gene. The DNA for the CDR3 is TGCAGCCTGGCGGAGTCGAGTGGAGAGACCCAGTACTTC. It codes for CSLAESSGETQYF.

This clonotype showed up just a few times. This chain connects TRBV20-1 to TRBJ1-5, with D unclear. Germline CDR1 and CDR2: DFQATT and SNEGSKA (reference sequence). Trimming pared 5 bases from V and 3 bases from J, leaving 11 bases between. The CDR3 has 13 amino acids. CDR3 nucleotide sequence: TGCAGTGCTCCTCGGGTTTCCAATCAGCCCCAGCATTTT. This gives the protein CSAPRVSNQPQHF.

The table lists this clonotype with a few counts. V gene TRBV12-3 or TRBV12-4 combines with J gene TRBJ2-1; perhaps TRBD2 as D (5 bases). The CDR3 is 15 residues long. Trimming took 5 bases from V and 0 from J, leaving 11 bases between them. CDR3 sequence reads: CASSRDVSSYNEQFF. CDR3 in DNA: TGTGCCAGCAGTCGGGATGTAAGCTCCTACAATGAGCAGTTCTTC.

This clonotype was counted only a few times. The rearrangement uses TRBV29-1 and TRBJ2-5; D is unclear. V lost 3 bases, J lost 1 base, and 9 bases lay in between. CDR3 length: 13 amino acids. The germline gives CDR1 SQVTM, CDR2 ANQGSEA. CDR3 DNA: TGCAGCGTTGAGGTGCAGTTCCAAGAGACCCAGTACTTC. As protein: CSVEVQFQETQYF.

Only a few counts were recorded for this clonotype. V and J are TRBV11-2 and TRBJ2-2; the match to TRBD1 covers 9 bases. The CDR3 contains 14 residues. The germline CDR1 and CDR2 sequences are SGHAT and FQNNGV. J lost 6 bases, V lost 1 base, and 0 bases had no gene match. The chain's CDR3 is CASSLGQGAGELFF. Here the CDR3 DNA reads TGTGCCAGCAGCTTAGGACAGGGGGCCGGGGAGCTGTTTTTT.

This clonotype has more than one count but fewer than ten. The chain recombines TRBV7-6 with TRBJ2-1; D is perhaps TRBD2 (6 bases). V gave up 0 bases and J gave up 2 bases, with 11 bases separating them. The CDR3 runs 16 residues. Looked up from germline, CDR1 is SGHVS and CDR2 is FNYEAQ. CDR3 loop: CASSLAGSGPYNEQFF. The CDR3 DNA follows: TGTGCCAGCAGCTTAGCGGGTAGCGGACCCTACAATGAGCAGTTCTTC.

This clonotype showed up many times. The CDR3 loop is CASSLRVNTEAFF. DNA of the CDR3: TGTGCCAGCAGTTTACGAGTAAACACTGAAGCTTTCTTT. The rearrangement uses TRBV12-3 or TRBV12-4 and TRBJ1-1; D call uncertain. V lost 2 bases, J lost 2 bases, and 6 bases lay in between. This CDR3 spans 13 amino acids.

The V and J genes are TRBV3-1 and TRBJ2-3; D may be TRBD2 (6 bases). The CDR3 runs to 16 residues. Trimming removed 4 bases from V and 0 bases from J, with 14 bases in between. CDR1 is LGHDT and CDR2 is YNNKEL in the germline V gene (reference sequence). The CDR3 sequence: CASSPPGGKSTDTQYF. CDR3 in DNA: TGTGCCAGCAGCCCACCGGGCGGGAAGAGCACAGATACGCAGTATTTT.

This clonotype was seen only a few times. The chain joins TRBV20-1 to TRBJ1-1; D possibly corresponds to TRBD1 (5 bases). CDR1 and CDR2 from the germline V gene are DFQATT and SNEGSKA (reference sequence). The CDR3 extends over 14 amino acids. Trimming removed 1 base from V and 3 bases from J, with 12 bases in between. The DNA for the CDR3 is TGCAGTGCTAGAGGCAGAGGGGTTTACACTGAAGCTTTCTTT. This encodes CSARGRGVYTEAFF.